This TCR beta chain was recovered during a study of CD4+ T cells in melanoma. Overall study findings and caveats: Diverse differentiation states were reported for melanoma neoantigen-specific CD4+ T cells. A reported correlation linked neoantigen-specific CD4+ T cells to CD8+, macrophage and B cell function.

Germline CDR1 LNHDA, CDR2 SQIVND (reference sequence). V was cut by 7 bases and J by 5 bases, with 20 bases left in between. CDR3 length equals 15 residues. The repertoire was sequenced with immunoSEQ multiplex PCR; TCRdb's copy has only in-frame clones and lacks some. The sample has roughly 15,000 clones, approximately 70% seen once. For this clone: Its cognate antigen is unknown.

This sequence originates from a human donor with melanoma. The chain is built from TRBV19 and TRBJ1-2; a possible D gene is TRBD1 (6 bases). The sample consisted of cells from a culture (not recorded whether cultured in vitro). The CDR3 DNA sequence: TGTGCCAGTACCTCACCCGACAGGCGGATATATGGCTACACCTTC. Protein product: CASTSPDRRIYGYTF.